Following are 27 T cell receptor beta chains from one sample sequenced in a study of control samples from healthy donors and cancer patients. The protocol was immunoSEQ multiplex PCR, while the TCRdb copy is restricted to in-frame clones and leaves out a portion. The sample records approximately 160,000 clones, over 85% being singletons. Sequences were obtained from blood. These receptors were collected from a woman between 55 and 75 years old in good health.

This clone was seen once. The chain employs TRBV6-6 and TRBJ1-2; possibly TRBD1 for D (5 bases). The CDR3 runs to 13 residues. Germline CDR1 MNHNY, CDR2 SVGAGI (reference sequence). V was trimmed by 7 bases and J by 4 bases, leaving 13 bases between them. In nucleotides, the CDR3 is TGTGCCAGCACCCAGACAGCGGCCTATGGCTACACCTTC. This encodes CASTQTAAYGYTF.

The chain joins TRBV30 to TRBJ1-5; D gene ambiguous. The CDR3 consists of 17 residues. V was clipped by 4 bases and J by 0 bases, with 19 bases between them. Germline V gene data show CDR1 as GTSNPN and CDR2 as SVGIG (reference sequence). CDR3 sequence: CAWNGENGRSSNQPQHF. The CDR3 DNA reads as TGTGCCTGGAATGGGGAGAATGGGCGGTCTAGCAATCAGCCCCAGCATTTT.

The chain carries TRBV5-1 and TRBJ1-2; D is unclear. The CDR3 extends over 14 amino acids. Per the germline V gene, CDR1 is SGHRS and CDR2 is YFSETQ. The V gene lost 1 base and the J gene lost 4 bases, with 11 bases spanning the gap. The CDR3 region has the DNA TGCGCCAGCAGCTTGTCGCCGGAGGGCTATGGCTACACCTTC. Translated: CASSLSPEGYGYTF.

The V and J genes are TRBV3-1 (or the pseudogene TRBV3-2) and TRBJ1-2, with a tentative D call TRBD1 (5 bases). Deletions cut 1 base from V and 4 bases from J, with 10 bases between. Germline V gene sequence: CDR1 LGHDT, CDR2 YNNKEL (reference sequence). CDR3 length: 14 residues. CDR3 nucleotide sequence: TGTGCCAGCAGCCAAGCGGTCCAGGGCTATGGCTACACCTTC. The encoded protein is CASSQAVQGYGYTF.

The chain has TRBV29-1 and TRBJ1-1; possibly TRBD1 for D (6 bases). Germline values: CDR1 SQVTM, CDR2 ANQGSEA. Trimming left V 4 bases short and J 8 bases short, with 8 bases between. The CDR3 sequence is 10 residues long. The DNA of the CDR3 is TGCAGCGTTGTTGACAGGGAAGCTTTCTTT. Protein product: CSVVDREAFF.

The gene calls are TRBV28 and TRBJ2-1; 11 positions agree with TRBD2. J was trimmed by 1 base and V by 8 bases; bases with no gene match: 7. The CDR3 covers 16 residues. In germline, CDR1 is MDHEN, CDR2 SYDVKM. The CDR3 DNA is TGTGCCAGCCCACCTAGCGGGGGGAAATCCTACAATGAGCAGTTCTTC. It encodes CASPPSGGKSYNEQFF.

The J gene is TRBJ1-1, the V gene TRBV15; D not resolved. The CDR3 has 14 residues. With 0 bases removed from V and 3 bases from J, the gap between germline ends came to 8 bases. Germline V gene data show CDR1 as LNHNV and CDR2 as YYDKDF (reference sequence). The CDR3 DNA is TGTGCCACCAGCAGAGAGGTATACTACACTGAAGCTTTCTTT. It encodes CATSREVYYTEAFF.

This clone appeared a single time. This sequence joins TRBV11-3 and TRBJ2-3; TRBD2 aligns across 13 bases. V lost 3 bases, J lost 5 bases, and 8 bases stayed unmatched. The CDR3 runs to 17 residues. CDR1 and CDR2 (germline): SGHNT, YENEEA. The CDR3 DNA sequence: TGTGCCAGCAGCTTCTCGACTAGCGGGGGGATTGGAGATACGCAGTATTTT. Its translation is CASSFSTSGGIGDTQYF.

The chain recombines TRBV11-2 with TRBJ2-5; possibly TRBD1 for D (5 bases). CDR1 is SGHAT and CDR2 is FQNNGV in the germline V gene. Trimming cost V 7 bases and J 3 bases, with 30 bases left between them. CDR3 size: 19 residues. The CDR3 is CASTRQRNDRQVKKETQYF. The CDR3 region has the DNA TGTGCCAGCACTCGACAGAGGAACGACAGACAAGTAAAAAAAGAGACCCAGTACTTC.

The V call is TRBV4-3, the J call TRBJ2-6; no definite D call. The CDR3 sequence is 15 residues long. Germline-derived CDR1 and CDR2 are LGHNA and YSLEER. V lost 3 bases, J lost 2 bases, and 8 bases lay in between. The CDR3 is CASSQTFPGANVLTF. CDR3 in DNA: TGCGCCAGCAGCCAGACGTTCCCTGGGGCCAACGTCCTGACTTTC.

This clone was found once. The J gene is TRBJ1-4, the V gene TRBV5-1, with TRBD1 matching 7 bases. The CDR3 sequence is 15 residues long. Trimming took 0 bases from V and 7 from J; bases not matched to a gene: 6. The germline V gene encodes CDR1 SGHRS and CDR2 YFSETQ. The DNA for the CDR3 is TGCGCCAGCAGCTTGGGAGGGGGCGATAGTGAAAAACTGTTTTTT. Protein sequence: CASSLGGGDSEKLFF.

The chain joins TRBV7-2 to TRBJ1-5; unclear D gene. Germline lookup yields CDR1 SGHTA and CDR2 FQGNSA. With 3 bases removed from V and 3 bases from J, the gap between germline ends came to 9 bases. The CDR3 is 14 amino acids. CDR3 protein: CASSFGTFNQPQHF. CDR3 DNA: TGTGCCAGCAGCTTCGGTACTTTCAATCAGCCCCAGCATTTT. Variable domain in full (rest from reference TRBV7-2 and TRBJ1-5): GAGVSQSPSNKVTEKGKDVELRCDPISGHTALYWYRQSLGQGLEFLIYFQGNSAPDKSGLPSDRFSAERTGGSVSTLTIQRTQQEDSAVYLCASSFGTFNQPQHFGDGTRLSIL.

The chain combines TRBV19 with TRBJ1-3; D gene unclear. V was shortened by 3 bases and J by 0 bases, with 9 bases between the two germline ends. This CDR3 has 15 amino acids. In germline, CDR1 is LNHDA, CDR2 SQIVND (reference sequence). The CDR3 DNA sequence: TGTGCCAGTAGTATGCTGTTCTCCTCTGGAAACACCATATATTTT. It is translated as CASSMLFSSGNTIYF.

The CDR3 region is CASSLDWQVYTEAFF. The DNA of the CDR3 is TGTGCCAGCAGCTTAGATTGGCAGGTATACACTGAAGCTTTCTTT. The chain combines TRBV7-2 with TRBJ1-1; D gene unclear. Germline V gene data show CDR1 as SGHTA and CDR2 as FQGNSA. Trimming pared 1 base from V and 3 bases from J, leaving 12 bases between. The CDR3 has 15 amino acids.

The chain uses TRBV24-1 and TRBJ2-1; D unclear. V shed 2 bases and J shed 5 bases, with 6 bases lying between them. This CDR3 has 13 amino acids. In germline, CDR1 is KGHDR, CDR2 SFDVKD. The CDR3 DNA reads TGTGCCACCAGTGATTCAGCAGACAATGAGCAGTTCTTC. Translation gives CATSDSADNEQFF.

This clone showed up just once. This chain joins TRBV14 and TRBJ1-1; D gene unclear. CDR3 length: 13 residues. Trimming cost V 4 bases and J 4 bases, with 10 bases left between them. The germline CDR1 and CDR2 sequences are SGHDN and FVKESK. The CDR3: CASSPLGGTEAFF. CDR3 in DNA: TGTGCCAGCAGCCCCCTTGGTGGCACTGAAGCTTTCTTT.

The gene calls are TRBV14 and TRBJ2-1; 7 bases are a match to TRBD1. Losses at the gene ends were 4 bases for V and 6 bases for J; bases not matched to a gene: 9. This CDR3 is 15 amino acids long. CDR1 is SGHDN and CDR2 is FVKESK in the germline V gene. The CDR3 loop is CASSRMTGSVNEQFF. The CDR3 DNA reads as TGTGCCAGCAGCCGAATGACAGGGTCGGTCAATGAGCAGTTCTTC.

The V call is TRBV18, the J call TRBJ2-6; possibly TRBD1 for D (5 bases). The CDR3 has 18 amino acids. Germline CDR1 KGHSH, CDR2 LQKENI. Trimming pared 2 bases from V and 2 bases from J, leaving 16 bases between. CDR3 sequence (DNA): TGTGCCAGCTCACCAAGTAAGCTAGGGGTAGCTGGGGCCAACGTCCTGACTTTC. This gives the protein CASSPSKLGVAGANVLTF.

This rearrangement joins TRBV10-3 to TRBJ1-3; perhaps TRBD1 as D (6 bases). The CDR3 covers 16 residues. CDR1 ENHRY and CDR2 SYGVKD come from the germline V gene. V was clipped by 3 bases and J by 0 bases, with 12 bases between them. Here the CDR3 DNA reads TGTGCCATCAGTGACAGACAGGCTAACTCTGGAAACACCATATATTTT. Encoded protein: CAISDRQANSGNTIYF.

The chain links TRBV6-2 or TRBV6-3 to TRBJ1-5; 7 bases align to TRBD1. With 2 bases clipped from V and 7 bases from J, the junction kept 14 bases outside the gene matches. The CDR3 loop spans 17 amino acids. Germline V gene sequence: CDR1 MNHEY, CDR2 SVGEGT. CDR3 sequence (DNA): TGTGCCAGCAGTTACCCGATTGCGAGACAGGGATCCCAGCCCCAGCATTTT. Protein product: CASSYPIARQGSQPQHF.

This sequence joins TRBV5-4 and TRBJ2-7; 8 bases are shared with TRBD1. Trimming took 5 bases from V and 3 from J; bases not matched to a gene: 4. Germline loops: CDR1 SGHNT, CDR2 YYREEE (reference sequence). The CDR3 runs to 13 residues. CDR3 in amino acids: CASRDGTGYEQYF. CDR3 in DNA: TGTGCCAGCAGAGACGGGACAGGCTACGAGCAGTACTTC.

The V gene is TRBV19, the J gene TRBJ1-5; D is unresolved. Per the germline V gene, CDR1 is LNHDA and CDR2 is SQIVND (reference sequence). CDR3 size: 15 residues. The germline V and J ends were trimmed by 4 bases and 6 bases, with 16 bases remaining between them. The CDR3 bases are TGTGCCAGTAGTAGAGGGTCCGGAGAGGGTCAGCCCCAGCATTTT. Its protein is CASSRGSGEGQPQHF.

The chain links TRBV5-1 to TRBJ1-1; a possible D gene is TRBD1 (6 bases). The CDR3 is 15 residues long. CDR1 is SGHRS and CDR2 is YFSETQ in the germline V gene. The ends were cut back, 0 bases at V and 1 base at J, with 10 bases in the middle. The CDR3 nucleotides are TGCGCCAGCAGCTTGGTGGGACACTCGAACACTGAAGCTTTCTTT. It specifies CASSLVGHSNTEAFF.

J is TRBJ1-2 and V is TRBV5-1; D not resolved. Per the germline V gene, CDR1 is SGHRS and CDR2 is YFSETQ. The V end was cut by 4 bases, the J end by 1 base, with 8 bases between. The CDR3 is 13 amino acids. CDR3 residues: CASSGDFNYGYTF. The CDR3 DNA is TGCGCCAGCAGCGGAGATTTTAACTATGGCTACACCTTC.

This rearrangement joins TRBV7-2 to TRBJ2-5; the D gene is possibly TRBD1 (6 bases). In germline, CDR1 is SGHTA, CDR2 FQGNSA. V was clipped by 5 bases and J by 0 bases, with 16 bases between them. The CDR3 length is 16 residues. The chain's CDR3 is CASSQPGTRHQETQYF. The CDR3 nucleotides are TGTGCCAGCAGCCAACCCGGGACACGACACCAAGAGACCCAGTACTTC. Filled out from reference TRBV7-2 and TRBJ2-5, the complete variable domain reads GAGVSQSPSNKVTEKGKDVELRCDPISGHTALYWYRQSLGQGLEFLIYFQGNSAPDKSGLPSDRFSAERTGGSVSTLTIQRTQQEDSAVYLCASSQPGTRHQETQYFGPGTRLLVL.

Only a few counts were recorded for this clone. This chain connects TRBV6-6 to TRBJ2-2; 10 bases agree with TRBD1. Germline V gives CDR1 MNHNY, CDR2 SVGAGI (reference sequence). The V segment lost 2 bases and the J segment 6 bases; nucleotides outside the gene matches: 6. The CDR3 is 16 amino acids. The CDR3 sequence: CASSYEGQGIAGELFF. The CDR3 DNA sequence: TGTGCCAGCAGTTACGAGGGACAGGGGATAGCCGGGGAGCTGTTTTTT.

The chain uses TRBV7-2 and TRBJ1-6; 10 bases align to TRBD1. The J segment lost 9 bases and the V segment lost 7 bases, leaving 6 bases of the junction unmatched. CDR1 and CDR2 from the germline V gene are SGHTA and FQGNSA. The CDR3 runs to 14 residues. CDR3 sequence reads: CASTRGDRGSPLHF. CDR3 bases: TGTGCCAGCACCCGGGGGGACAGGGGTTCACCCCTCCACTTT.